This T cell receptor beta chain derives from a study of cytomegalovirus exposure and HLA in healthy donors. Overall study findings and caveats: Accurate HLA-A and HLA-B prediction from TCR beta sequences was reported for most subjects.

Notes on this clone: Its antigen is still unknown.

With 60 Vbeta and 13 Jbeta primers, the PCR was carried out. Produced via immunoSEQ multiplex PCR; TCRdb's table is partial and in-frame only. The sample comprises 150,000 to 200,000 clones, around 80% of which are singletons, and roughly 1.5% rests with the top ten. Germline V gives CDR1 MNHNY, CDR2 SVGAGI (reference sequence). V was clipped by 6 bases and J by 7 bases; unmatched bases: 10. The CDR3 sequence is 14 residues long. Sequenced input: PBMCs. This TCR came from a man aged 18 to 29 in good health and CMV-seronegative. This chain links TRBV6-6 with TRBJ2-7, with 9 bases that match TRBD2. In nucleotides, the CDR3 is TGTGCCAGCAGAGAGACTAGCGGAGGGCAGGAGCAGTACTTC. This gives the protein CASRETSGGQEQYF.